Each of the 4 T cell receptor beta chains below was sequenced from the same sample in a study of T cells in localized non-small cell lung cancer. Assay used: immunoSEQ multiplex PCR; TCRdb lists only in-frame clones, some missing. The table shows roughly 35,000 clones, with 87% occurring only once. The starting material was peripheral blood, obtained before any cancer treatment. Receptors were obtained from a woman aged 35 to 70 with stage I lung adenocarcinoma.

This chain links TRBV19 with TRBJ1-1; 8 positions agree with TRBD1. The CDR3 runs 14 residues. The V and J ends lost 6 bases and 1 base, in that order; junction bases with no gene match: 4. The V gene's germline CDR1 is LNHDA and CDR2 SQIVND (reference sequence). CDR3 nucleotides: TGTGCCAGTAGAGAAACAGGGGGGAACACTGAAGCTTTCTTT. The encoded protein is CASRETGGNTEAFF.

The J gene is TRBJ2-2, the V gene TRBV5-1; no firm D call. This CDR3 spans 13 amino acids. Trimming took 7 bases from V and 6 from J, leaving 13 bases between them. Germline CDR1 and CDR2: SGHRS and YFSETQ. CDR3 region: CASGVGGSGELFF. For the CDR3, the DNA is TGCGCCAGCGGTGTAGGTGGATCCGGGGAGCTGTTTTTT.

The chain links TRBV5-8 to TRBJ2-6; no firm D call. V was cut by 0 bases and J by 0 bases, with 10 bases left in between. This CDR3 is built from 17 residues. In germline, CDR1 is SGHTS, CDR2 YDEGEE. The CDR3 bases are TGTGCCAGCAGCTTGGGGAAGTCCGACTCTGGGGCCAACGTCCTGACTTTC. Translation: CASSLGKSDSGANVLTF.

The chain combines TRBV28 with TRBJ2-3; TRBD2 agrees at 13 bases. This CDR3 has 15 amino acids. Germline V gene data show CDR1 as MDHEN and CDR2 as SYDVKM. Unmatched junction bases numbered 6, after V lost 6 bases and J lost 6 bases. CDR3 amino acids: CASSLTSGGRDTQYF. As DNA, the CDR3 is TGTGCCAGCAGCCTGACTAGCGGGGGGCGGGATACGCAGTATTTT.